The rows below give T cell receptor beta chains drawn from one sample of a study of blood T cell repertoires in COVID-19. Here immunoSEQ multiplex PCR was the method, and the copy in TCRdb shows in-frame clones only, minus some. The data hold around 280,000 clones, with roughly 86% observed a single time. The sample taken for sequencing was peripheral blood. The receptors were gathered from a man between 70 and 80 years old with acute or convalescent COVID-19. The conserved cysteine and the conserved F or W are not part of the CDR3 here.

v_call cdr3_length cdr3_aa
TRBV9 13 ASSLLAGGYNEQF
TRBV20-1 14 SASTATRSSTDTQY
TRBV5-1 10 ASSRGQETQY
TRBV24-1 14 ATSGTSGRGGETQY
TRBV11-2 13 ASSLGGTGGTEAF
TRBV16 12 ASSHQGGIYGYT
TRBV5-8 13 ASSLAGPGDEKLF
TRBV15 11 ATSRGEGQPQH
TRBV6-1 12 ASSEFGGLETQY
TRBV6-5 12 ASTQGVDFSPLH
TRBV6-5 9 ASANVGKSF
TRBV7-2 17 ASSLVRLAGGSGLGEQF
TRBV6-5 12 ASRSGSLGETQY
TRBV11-2 17 ASSLNSLTSGRRGDTQY
TRBV5-3 15 ARSVRTSGRFEDTQY
TRBV9 14 ASSGRASGRGGEQY
TRBV7-2 13 ASSPGQVYNSPLH
TRBV9 14 ASSARQGVNLDIQY
TRBV24-1 11 ATSDSTSYEQY
TRBV7-8 12 ASSVTHRAGEQY
TRBV29-1 9 SVEWAEKLF
TRBV18 14 ASSPPSKSRADIQY
TRBV7-9 11 ASRGQRQETQY
TRBV10-3 13 AIRQGFTAGNTIY
TRBV19 12 ASNRQGMTDEQY
TRBV10-3 14 AISDHSGTGAYEQY
TRBV12-3/TRBV12-4 11 ASSSHGGETQY
TRBV25-1 12 ASSDRGFPYEQY
TRBV5-4 14 ASSFPTGSLTDTQY
TRBV5-4 13 ASSTDRTNTGELF
TRBV6-1 16 ASSDQSPRFANTGELF
TRBV9 14 ASSPREGQGASGYT
TRBV3-1/TRBV3-2 12 ASSQLLDTNEQF
TRBV30 11 AYASDSNQPQH
TRBV27 13 ASSGGAALSSPLH
TRBV12-3/TRBV12-4 11 ASSSSGGVVRT
TRBV6-5 13 ASSRDRGPADTQY
TRBV6-2/TRBV6-3 12 ASSYADSPGTQY
TRBV28 13 ASTTGDRNNQPQH
TRBV5-1 12 ASSLEDRGDEQF
TRBV4-2 13 ASSQEGTGQETQY
TRBV2 12 ASSKGALSYEQY